The 2 T cell receptor beta chains reported below all come from one sample, sequenced in a study of blood T cells in healthy people across ages. The use of a sample-barcoded 5' primer and a J-beta primer mix characterized a second PCR of roughly 7 to 11 cycles. TCRdb reprocessed the 5' RACE reads with MiXCR, giving one entry per CDR3 protein. The top ten clones hold approximately 2% of a sample with 1.5 million to 2 million distinct CDR3 sequences, about 49% of them seen once. The sequencing input was blood. These receptors originate from a woman aged 40 to 49 in good health.

The sample holds a few counts of this clonotype. The chain carries TRBV4-1 and TRBJ2-1; 7 bases align to TRBD2. The CDR3 extends over 16 amino acids. CDR1 and CDR2 (germline): MGHRA, YSYEKL. Trimming cost V 1 base and J 4 bases; bases outside gene matches: 7. The CDR3 reads CASSQGLASGYNEQFF. The CDR3 region has the DNA TGCGCCAGCAGCCAAGGATTAGCTAGCGGTTACAATGAGCAGTTCTTC.

This clonotype was detected a few times. This chain connects TRBV24-1 to TRBJ2-3; 9 bases match TRBD2. The germline CDR1 and CDR2 sequences are KGHDR and SFDVKD. This CDR3 contains 16 residues. The V segment lost 3 bases and the J segment 2 bases; nucleotides outside the gene matches: 5. CDR3 bases: TGTGCCACCAGTGATCGGCTAGCGGGGATCACAGATACGCAGTATTTT. Its protein is CATSDRLAGITDTQYF.